This TCR beta chain was sequenced in a study of blood T cell repertoires in COVID-19. In this sample, this clone turned up once. Sequencing was performed with immunoSEQ multiplex PCR; in TCRdb, only in-frame clones are kept and a portion is missing. This sample has 40,000 to 50,000 clones, with more than 75% found just once. This CDR3 spans 13 amino acids. V dropped 7 bases and J dropped 0; count of bases not matched to a gene: 3. Germline CDR1 and CDR2: SQVTM and ANQGSEA. The chain carries TRBV29-1 and TRBJ2-1; 7 nucleotides align to TRBD1. The sequenced sample was peripheral blood. The clonotype was recovered from a human donor in a cohort sampled during active COVID-19. The CDR3 sequence is CSAGTDSYNEQFF. The CDR3 DNA reads as TGCAGCGCGGGGACAGACTCCTACAATGAGCAGTTCTTC.